This T cell receptor beta chain originates from a study of blood T cells in healthy people across ages. Overall study: Template switching recovered approximately one barcoded beta molecule for every two T cells.

Donors ranged from 6 to 90 years old and were healthy Caucasians in Russia. A sample-barcoded 5' primer and a J-beta primer mix were used in a second PCR of roughly 6 to 11 cycles. Via MiXCR, TCRdb re-called the 5' RACE reads, giving one row per CDR3 protein. The sample gives some 900,000 distinct CDR3 sequences, approximately 49% of which show up once; over 10% is in the top ten. The CDR3 runs to 15 residues. The germline CDR1 and CDR2 sequences are SGHAT and FQNNGV. V lost 0 bases and J lost 2, with 10 bases in between. A remark on this clonotype: The antigen is not known.

Findings and caveats of the study: Observed TCR beta diversity per million T cells went down as age went up. This fall followed a roughly linear course with age. Higher naive T cell percentage went strongly together with higher TCR beta diversity.

The sequence came from a man aged 30 to 39 in good health. The V call is TRBV11-2, the J call TRBJ1-2, with TRBD1 as a possible D gene (5 bases). Sequenced material: blood. The CDR3 reads CASSLEAGPNYGYTF. CDR3 bases: TGTGCCAGCAGCTTAGAGGCAGGGCCCAACTATGGCTACACCTTC.